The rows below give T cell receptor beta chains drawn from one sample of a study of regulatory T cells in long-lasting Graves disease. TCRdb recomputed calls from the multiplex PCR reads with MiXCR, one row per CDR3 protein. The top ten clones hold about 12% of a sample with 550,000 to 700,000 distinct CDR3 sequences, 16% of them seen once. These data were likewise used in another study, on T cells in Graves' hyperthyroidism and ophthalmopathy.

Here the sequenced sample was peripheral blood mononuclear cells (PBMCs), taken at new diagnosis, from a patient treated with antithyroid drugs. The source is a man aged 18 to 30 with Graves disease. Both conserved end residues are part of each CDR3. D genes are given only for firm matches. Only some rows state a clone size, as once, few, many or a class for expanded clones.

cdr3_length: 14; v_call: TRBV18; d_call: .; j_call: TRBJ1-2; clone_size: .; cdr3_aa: CASSPVARNYGYTF; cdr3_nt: TGTGCCAGCTCACCAGTAGCTCGGAACTATGGCTACACCTTC
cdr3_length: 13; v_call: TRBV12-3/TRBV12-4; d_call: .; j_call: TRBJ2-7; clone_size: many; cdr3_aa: CASSADGLGEQYF; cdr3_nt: TGTGCCAGCAGTGCTGACGGGTTGGGGGAGCAGTACTTC
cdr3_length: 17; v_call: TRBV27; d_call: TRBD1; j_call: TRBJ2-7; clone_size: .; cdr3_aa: CASSLEVSTGGPYEQYF; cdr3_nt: TGTGCCAGCAGTTTAGAGGTTTCCACAGGGGGGCCCTACGAGCAGTACTTC
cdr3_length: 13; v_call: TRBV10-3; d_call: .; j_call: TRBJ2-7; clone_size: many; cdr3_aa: CAISGTASDEQYF; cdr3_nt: TGTGCCATCAGTGGGACAGCGAGTGACGAGCAGTACTTC
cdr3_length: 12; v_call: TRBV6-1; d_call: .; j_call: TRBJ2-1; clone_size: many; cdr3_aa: CASSHRGGEQFF; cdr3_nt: TGTGCCAGCAGCCATAGGGGCGGCGAGCAGTTCTTC
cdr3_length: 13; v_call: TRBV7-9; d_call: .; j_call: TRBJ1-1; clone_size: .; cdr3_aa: CASSLGGAGTTFF; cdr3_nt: TGTGCCAGCAGCTTAGGCGGCGCTGGGACGACTTTCTTT
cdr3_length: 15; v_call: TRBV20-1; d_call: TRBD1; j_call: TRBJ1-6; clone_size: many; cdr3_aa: CSAFHSGTGDSPLHF; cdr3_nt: TGCAGTGCTTTCCATTCCGGGACAGGGGATTCACCCCTCCACTTT
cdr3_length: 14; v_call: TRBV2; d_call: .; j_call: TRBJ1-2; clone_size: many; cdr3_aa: CASSGLGANYGYTF; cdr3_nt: TGTGCCAGCAGTGGGCTAGGCGCGAACTATGGCTACACCTTC
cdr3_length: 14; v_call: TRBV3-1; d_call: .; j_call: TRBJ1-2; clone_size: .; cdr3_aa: CASSQGGPPWGYTF; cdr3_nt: TGTGCCAGCAGCCAAGGGGGACCCCCATGGGGCTACACCTTC
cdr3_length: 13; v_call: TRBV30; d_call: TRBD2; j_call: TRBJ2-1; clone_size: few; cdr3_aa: CAWTRGLALEQFF; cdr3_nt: TGTGCCTGGACGAGAGGACTAGCGCTTGAGCAGTTCTTC
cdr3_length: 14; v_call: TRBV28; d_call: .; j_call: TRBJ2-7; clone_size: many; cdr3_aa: CASSSPLDRYEQYF; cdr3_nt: TGTGCCAGCAGTTCACCCCTAGACCGCTACGAGCAGTACTTC
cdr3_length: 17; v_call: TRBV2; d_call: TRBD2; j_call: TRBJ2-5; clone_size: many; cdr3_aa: CASSVGVTSGDQETQYF; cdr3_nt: TGTGCCAGCAGTGTTGGAGTTACTAGCGGGGATCAAGAGACCCAGTACTTC
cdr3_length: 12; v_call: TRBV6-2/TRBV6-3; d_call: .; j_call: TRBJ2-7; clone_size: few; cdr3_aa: CASSYGGGEQYF; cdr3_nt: TGTGCCAGCAGTTACGGTGGTGGTGAGCAGTACTTC
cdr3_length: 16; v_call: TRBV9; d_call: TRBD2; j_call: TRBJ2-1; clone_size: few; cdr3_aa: CASSVLSGSSYNEQFF; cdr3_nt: TGTGCCAGCAGCGTCCTTAGCGGGAGCTCCTACAATGAGCAGTTCTTC
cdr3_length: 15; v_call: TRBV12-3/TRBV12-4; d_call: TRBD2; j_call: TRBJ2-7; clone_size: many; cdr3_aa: CASSFRTSGSREQYF; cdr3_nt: TGTGCCAGCAGTTTCCGGACTAGCGGGAGTCGCGAGCAGTACTTC
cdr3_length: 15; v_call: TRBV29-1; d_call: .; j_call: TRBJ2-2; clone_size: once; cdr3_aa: CSVETGPRGIGELFF; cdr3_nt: TGCAGCGTTGAAACGGGGCCACGAGGCATCGGGGAGCTGTTTTTT
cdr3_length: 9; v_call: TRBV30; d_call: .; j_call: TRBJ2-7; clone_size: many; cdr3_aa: CAWFYEQYF; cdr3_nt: TGTGCCTGGTTCTACGAGCAGTACTTC
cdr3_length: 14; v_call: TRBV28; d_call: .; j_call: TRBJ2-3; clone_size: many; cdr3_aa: CASTVRGATDTQYF; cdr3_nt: TGTGCCAGCACCGTCAGGGGGGCCACAGATACGCAGTATTTT
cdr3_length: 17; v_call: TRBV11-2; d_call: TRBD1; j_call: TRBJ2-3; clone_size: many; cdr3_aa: CASSWGQVIPSTDTQYF; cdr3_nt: TGTGCCAGCAGCTGGGGACAGGTTATTCCTAGCACAGATACGCAGTATTTT
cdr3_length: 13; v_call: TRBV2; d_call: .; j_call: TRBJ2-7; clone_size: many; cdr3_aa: CASSERGFYEQYF; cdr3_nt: TGTGCCAGCAGTGAAAGAGGGTTCTACGAGCAGTACTTC
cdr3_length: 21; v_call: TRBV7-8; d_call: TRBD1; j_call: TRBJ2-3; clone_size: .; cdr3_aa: CASSLVRFGTGGLSYTDTQYF; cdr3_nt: TGTGCCAGCAGCTTAGTTAGGTTCGGGACAGGGGGTCTTTCCTACACAGATACGCAGTATTTT
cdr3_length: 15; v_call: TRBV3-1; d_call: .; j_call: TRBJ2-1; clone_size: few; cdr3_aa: CASSQTPSSYNEQFF; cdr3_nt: TGTGCCAGCAGCCAAACACCGAGCTCCTACAATGAGCAGTTCTTC
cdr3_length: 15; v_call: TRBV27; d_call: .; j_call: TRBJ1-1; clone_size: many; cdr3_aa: CASTADGNMNTEAFF; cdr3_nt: TGTGCCAGCACCGCGGACGGTAACATGAACACTGAAGCTTTCTTT
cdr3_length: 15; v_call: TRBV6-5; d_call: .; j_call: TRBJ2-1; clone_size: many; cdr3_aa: CASSYSPGISNEQFF; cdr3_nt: TGTGCCAGCAGTTACTCTCCGGGAATATCCAATGAGCAGTTCTTC
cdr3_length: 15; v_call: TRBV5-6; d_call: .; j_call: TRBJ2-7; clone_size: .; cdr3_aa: CASRTGTSSYYEQYF; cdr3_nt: TGTGCCAGCAGGACTGGGACATCGAGCTACTACGAGCAGTACTTC
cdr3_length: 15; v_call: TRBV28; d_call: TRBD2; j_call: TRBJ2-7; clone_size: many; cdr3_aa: CASSVGREVSYEQYF; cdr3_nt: TGTGCCAGTTCAGTGGGGCGGGAGGTCTCCTACGAGCAGTACTTC
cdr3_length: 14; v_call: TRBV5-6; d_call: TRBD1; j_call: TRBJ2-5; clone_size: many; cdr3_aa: CASSTGQGTETQYF; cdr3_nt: TGTGCCAGCAGCACTGGACAGGGGACAGAGACCCAGTACTTC
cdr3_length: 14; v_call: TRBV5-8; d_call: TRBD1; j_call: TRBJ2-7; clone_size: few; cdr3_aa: CASSFYRGPYEQYF; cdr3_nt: TGTGCCAGCAGCTTCTACAGGGGACCCTACGAGCAGTACTTC
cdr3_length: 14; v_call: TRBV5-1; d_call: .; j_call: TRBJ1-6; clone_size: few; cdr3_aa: CASSLTGSYSPLHF; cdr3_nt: TGCGCCAGCAGCTTGACAGGGAGCTATTCACCCCTCCACTTT
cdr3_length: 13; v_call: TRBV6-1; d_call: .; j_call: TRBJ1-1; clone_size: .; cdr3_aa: CASRPAGLHEAFF; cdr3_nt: TGTGCCAGCAGACCCGCGGGACTTCATGAAGCTTTCTTT
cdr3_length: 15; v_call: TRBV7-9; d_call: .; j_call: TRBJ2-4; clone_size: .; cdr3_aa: CASSPSFGAKNIQYF; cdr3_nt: TGTGCCAGCAGCCCTAGTTTTGGAGCCAAAAACATTCAGTACTTC
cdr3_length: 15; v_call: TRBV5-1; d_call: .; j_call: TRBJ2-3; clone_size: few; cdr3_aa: CASSWTRTTTDTQYF; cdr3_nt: TGCGCCAGCAGCTGGACCAGGACAACCACAGATACGCAGTATTTT
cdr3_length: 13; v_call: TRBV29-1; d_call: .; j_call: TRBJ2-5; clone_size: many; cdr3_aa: CSGAPWAGETQYF; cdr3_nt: TGCAGCGGTGCGCCGTGGGCCGGGGAGACCCAGTACTTC
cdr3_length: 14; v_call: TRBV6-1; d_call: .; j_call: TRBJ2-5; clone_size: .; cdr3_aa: CASSPQGSQETQYF; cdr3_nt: TGTGCCAGCAGCCCACAGGGTTCCCAAGAGACCCAGTACTTC
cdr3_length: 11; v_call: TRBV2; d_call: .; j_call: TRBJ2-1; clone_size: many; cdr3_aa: CASSDENEQFF; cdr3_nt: TGTGCCAGCAGTGATGAGAATGAGCAGTTCTTC
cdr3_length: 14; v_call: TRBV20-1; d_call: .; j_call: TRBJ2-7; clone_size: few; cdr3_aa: CSASLGGPSYEQYF; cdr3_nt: TGCAGTGCTAGTTTGGGGGGCCCATCCTACGAGCAGTACTTC
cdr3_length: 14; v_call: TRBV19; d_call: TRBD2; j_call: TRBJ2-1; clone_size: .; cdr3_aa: CATSLAGFYSEQFF; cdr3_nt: TGTGCCACCTCACTAGCGGGTTTTTACAGTGAGCAGTTCTTC
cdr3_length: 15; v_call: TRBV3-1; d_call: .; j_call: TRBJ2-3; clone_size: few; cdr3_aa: CASSQGGQGMDTQYF; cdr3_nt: TGTGCCAGCAGCCAAGGGGGCCAGGGAATGGATACGCAGTATTTT
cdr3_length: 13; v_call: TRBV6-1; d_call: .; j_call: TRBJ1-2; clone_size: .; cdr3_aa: CASSAGVSAGYTF; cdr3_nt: TGTGCCAGCAGTGCGGGGGTTTCCGCTGGCTACACCTTC
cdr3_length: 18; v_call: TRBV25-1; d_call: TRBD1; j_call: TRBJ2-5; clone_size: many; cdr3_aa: CASRPKRGLQGAGETQYF; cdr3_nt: TGTGCCAGCAGACCTAAAAGGGGACTACAGGGGGCAGGGGAGACCCAGTACTTC
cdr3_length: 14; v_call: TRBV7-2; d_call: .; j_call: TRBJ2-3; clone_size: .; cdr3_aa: CASSLSLGGDTQYF; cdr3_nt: TGTGCCAGCAGCTTAAGTTTAGGAGGAGATACGCAGTATTTT
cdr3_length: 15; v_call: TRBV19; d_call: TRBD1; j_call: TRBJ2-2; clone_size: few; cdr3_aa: CATPRDREDTGELFF; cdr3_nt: TGTGCCACCCCAAGGGACAGGGAGGACACCGGGGAGCTGTTTTTT
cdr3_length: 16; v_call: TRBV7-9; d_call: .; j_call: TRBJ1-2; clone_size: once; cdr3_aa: CASSPSNQGNNYGYTF; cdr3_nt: TGTGCCAGCAGCCCCTCCAATCAGGGAAATAACTATGGCTACACCTTC
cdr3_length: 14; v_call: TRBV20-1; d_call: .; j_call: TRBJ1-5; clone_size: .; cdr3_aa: CSARDSRVNQPQHF; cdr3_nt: TGCAGTGCTAGAGATTCCAGGGTCAATCAGCCCCAGCATTTT
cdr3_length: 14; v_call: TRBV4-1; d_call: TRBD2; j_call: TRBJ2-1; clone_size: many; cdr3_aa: CASSQWLAENEQFF; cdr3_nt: TGCGCCAGCAGCCAGTGGCTAGCGGAAAATGAGCAGTTCTTC
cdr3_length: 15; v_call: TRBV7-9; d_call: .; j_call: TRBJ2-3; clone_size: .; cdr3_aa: CASSLGSSSTDTQYF; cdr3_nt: TGTGCCAGCAGCTTAGGTAGTAGCAGCACAGATACGCAGTATTTT
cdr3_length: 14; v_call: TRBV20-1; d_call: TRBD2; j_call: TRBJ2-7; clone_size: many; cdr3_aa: CSARETGGTYEQYF; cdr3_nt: TGCAGTGCTAGAGAGACGGGAGGAACCTACGAGCAGTACTTC
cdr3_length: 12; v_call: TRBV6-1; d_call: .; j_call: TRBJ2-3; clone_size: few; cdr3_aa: CASSERQDTQYF; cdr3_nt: TGTGCCAGCAGTGAACGGCAAGATACGCAGTATTTT
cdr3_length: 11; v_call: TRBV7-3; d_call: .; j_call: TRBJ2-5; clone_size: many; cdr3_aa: CASSLDGTQYF; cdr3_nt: TGTGCCAGCAGCCTCGACGGGACCCAGTACTTC
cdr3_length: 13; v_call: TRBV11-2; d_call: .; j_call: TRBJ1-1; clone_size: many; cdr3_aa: CASSLVTYTEAFF; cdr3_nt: TGTGCCAGCAGCTTAGTAACCTACACTGAAGCTTTCTTT